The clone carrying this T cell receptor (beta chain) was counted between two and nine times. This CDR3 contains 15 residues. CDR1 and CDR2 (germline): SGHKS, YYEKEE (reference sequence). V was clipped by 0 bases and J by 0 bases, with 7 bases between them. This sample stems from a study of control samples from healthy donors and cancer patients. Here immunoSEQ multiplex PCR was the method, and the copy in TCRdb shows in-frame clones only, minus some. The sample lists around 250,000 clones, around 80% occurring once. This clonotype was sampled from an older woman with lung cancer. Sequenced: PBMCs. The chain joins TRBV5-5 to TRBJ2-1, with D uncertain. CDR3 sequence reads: CASSLGQASYNEQFF. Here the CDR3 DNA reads TGTGCCAGCAGCTTGGGGCAGGCCTCCTACAATGAGCAGTTCTTC.